This is a list of T cell receptor beta chains from one sample in a study of T cell changes during pregnancy in multiple sclerosis. The table came from immunoSEQ multiplex PCR; TCRdb's copy has only in-frame clones and leaves some out. Altogether 30,000 to 35,000 clones are present, around 90% being singletons, with the ten largest covering about 8%. The specimen was CD8+ T cells from peripheral blood mononuclear cells, collected before pregnancy. The receptor set was obtained from a female donor with multiple sclerosis, enrolled in a pregnancy study. Both conserved end residues are part of each CDR3. The D gene is left open where the match is weak. Clone size, where shown, is once, few, many, or a class for clones that have expanded.

CDR3nt: TGTGCCAGCAGTTACTCCTGGGAAGGGGGCTACGAGCAGTACTTC; CDR3aa: CASSYSWEGGYEQYF; v_gene: TRBV6-5; abundance: NA; len: 15; d_gene: NA; j_gene: TRBJ2-7
CDR3nt: TGTGCCTGGAGTGCCCGGACAGTGCGCACTGAAGCTTTCTTT; CDR3aa: CAWSARTVRTEAFF; v_gene: TRBV30; abundance: NA; len: 14; d_gene: NA; j_gene: TRBJ1-1
CDR3nt: TGTGCCAGCACTCTAAGGGGTACAGGGGTAACTGAAGCTTTCTTT; CDR3aa: CASTLRGTGVTEAFF; v_gene: TRBV6-6; abundance: NA; len: 15; d_gene: TRBD1; j_gene: TRBJ1-1
CDR3nt: TGTGCCTGGAGTGTACGGGGGGCCAGTCAGCCCCAGCATTTT; CDR3aa: CAWSVRGASQPQHF; v_gene: TRBV30; abundance: NA; len: 14; d_gene: NA; j_gene: TRBJ1-5
CDR3nt: TGTGCCAGTAGTATACGGGGGTTGGGCTGGCCCTCTGGGGCCAACGTCCTGACTTTC; CDR3aa: CASSIRGLGWPSGANVLTF; v_gene: TRBV19; abundance: NA; len: 19; d_gene: NA; j_gene: TRBJ2-6
CDR3nt: TGCGCCAGCAGCCAAGGTAGGCCGGGGGACACAGATACGCAGTATTTT; CDR3aa: CASSQGRPGDTDTQYF; v_gene: TRBV4-1; abundance: NA; len: 16; d_gene: NA; j_gene: TRBJ2-3
CDR3nt: TGTGCCAGCAGTGAAGGGCTAGGAGAGACCCAGTACTTC; CDR3aa: CASSEGLGETQYF; v_gene: TRBV2; abundance: NA; len: 13; d_gene: NA; j_gene: TRBJ2-5
CDR3nt: TGTGCCAGCAAAGGCAGGGGTAGCCAGCCCCAGCATTTT; CDR3aa: CASKGRGSQPQHF; v_gene: TRBV6-4; abundance: once; len: 13; d_gene: NA; j_gene: TRBJ1-5
CDR3nt: TGTGCCAGCAGCTTAGGAGGTCCATCAGCCGGGGAGCTGTTTTTT; CDR3aa: CASSLGGPSAGELFF; v_gene: TRBV7-8; abundance: once; len: 15; d_gene: NA; j_gene: TRBJ2-2
CDR3nt: TGTGCCACCTCCGACAGCTCCAGGGGAGAGACCCAGTACTTC; CDR3aa: CATSDSSRGETQYF; v_gene: TRBV13; abundance: NA; len: 14; d_gene: NA; j_gene: TRBJ2-5
CDR3nt: TGTGCCTGGAGTCCCAATCCATCAGGGCGGTGGCCCCAGCATTTT; CDR3aa: CAWSPNPSGRWPQHF; v_gene: TRBV30; abundance: once; len: 15; d_gene: NA; j_gene: TRBJ1-5
CDR3nt: TGTGCCAGCAGCCACCCGGGACAGGGAACTGAAGCTTTCTTT; CDR3aa: CASSHPGQGTEAFF; v_gene: TRBV7-9; abundance: few; len: 14; d_gene: TRBD1; j_gene: TRBJ1-1
CDR3nt: TGTGCCAGCAGTTATTCCGGTACCTCACCCCTCCACTTT; CDR3aa: CASSYSGTSPLHF; v_gene: TRBV6-5; abundance: NA; len: 13; d_gene: NA; j_gene: TRBJ1-6
CDR3nt: TGCGCCAGCAGCGAAGGGCTCTTTAATCAGCCCCAGCATTTT; CDR3aa: CASSEGLFNQPQHF; v_gene: TRBV4-3; abundance: NA; len: 14; d_gene: NA; j_gene: TRBJ1-5
CDR3nt: TGTGCCAGCAGCGTAGGGACAACCGGGGAGCTGTTTTTT; CDR3aa: CASSVGTTGELFF; v_gene: TRBV9; abundance: NA; len: 13; d_gene: NA; j_gene: TRBJ2-2
CDR3nt: TGCGCCAGCAGCTCATTCAAACATGAGGAACCTGGGAACACTGAAGCTTTCTTT; CDR3aa: CASSSFKHEEPGNTEAFF; v_gene: TRBV5-1; abundance: once; len: 18; d_gene: NA; j_gene: TRBJ1-1
CDR3nt: TGTGCCACGAAACACAGGGTTGGTGGCTACACCTTC; CDR3aa: CATKHRVGGYTF; v_gene: TRBV6-1; abundance: once; len: 12; d_gene: NA; j_gene: TRBJ1-2
CDR3nt: TGTGCCAGCAGCCAAGGTGACATAGGTGGGGAGCAGTACTTC; CDR3aa: CASSQGDIGGEQYF; v_gene: TRBV16; abundance: NA; len: 14; d_gene: NA; j_gene: TRBJ2-7
CDR3nt: TGTGCCAGCATCGGCAGCGGCGTGAACACTGAAGCTTTCTTT; CDR3aa: CASIGSGVNTEAFF; v_gene: TRBV2; abundance: few; len: 14; d_gene: NA; j_gene: TRBJ1-1
CDR3nt: TGTGCCAGCAGTGAGGGCGGGGGGGGGTACAATGAGCAGTTCTTC; CDR3aa: CASSEGGGGYNEQFF; v_gene: TRBV6-1; abundance: NA; len: 15; d_gene: TRBD2; j_gene: TRBJ2-1
CDR3nt: TGTGCCAGCAGTTTCAATCCGTTGGTCGACAGCACATACTACAATGAGCAGTTCTTC; CDR3aa: CASSFNPLVDSTYYNEQFF; v_gene: TRBV27; abundance: NA; len: 19; d_gene: NA; j_gene: TRBJ2-1
CDR3nt: TGTGCCAGCAGCTTACTGGCGGGGGGGCCGGAGTCAAGCACAGATACGCAGTATTTT; CDR3aa: CASSLLAGGPESSTDTQYF; v_gene: TRBV11-3; abundance: NA; len: 19; d_gene: TRBD2; j_gene: TRBJ2-3
CDR3nt: TGTGCCTTAATGATAGCGGGTAGCCATGAGCAGTTCTTC; CDR3aa: CALMIAGSHEQFF; v_gene: TRBV30; abundance: few; len: 13; d_gene: TRBD2; j_gene: TRBJ2-1
CDR3nt: TGCGCCAGCAGCTTCCGGGTCGGGAGGGTATCGGGCAATCAGCCCCAGCATTTT; CDR3aa: CASSFRVGRVSGNQPQHF; v_gene: TRBV4-1; abundance: once; len: 18; d_gene: NA; j_gene: TRBJ1-5
CDR3nt: TGTGCCATCAGTGAACTACAGGGTTTCGGGATGAACACTGAAGCTTTCTTT; CDR3aa: CAISELQGFGMNTEAFF; v_gene: TRBV10-3; abundance: NA; len: 17; d_gene: NA; j_gene: TRBJ1-1
CDR3nt: TGTGCCAGCAGCTCCCCTACAGGGGCAGAGGCCAACGTCCTGACTTTC; CDR3aa: CASSSPTGAEANVLTF; v_gene: TRBV5-4; abundance: NA; len: 16; d_gene: TRBD1; j_gene: TRBJ2-6
CDR3nt: TGTGCCAGCGCTTGGGACTCGGACACCGGGGAGCTGTTTTTT; CDR3aa: CASAWDSDTGELFF; v_gene: TRBV25-1; abundance: NA; len: 14; d_gene: NA; j_gene: TRBJ2-2
CDR3nt: TGCGCCAGCGGTACTCACCCTGGGGCCAACGTCCTGACTTTC; CDR3aa: CASGTHPGANVLTF; v_gene: TRBV10-2; abundance: once; len: 14; d_gene: NA; j_gene: TRBJ2-6
CDR3nt: TGCGCCGGGGGGGGTCTCATGAGCACTGAAGCTTTCTTT; CDR3aa: CAGGGLMSTEAFF; v_gene: TRBV29-1; abundance: few; len: 13; d_gene: NA; j_gene: TRBJ1-1
CDR3nt: TGTGCCAGCAGCTTAAGACCGGGAAGAAATAGCAATCAGCCCCAGCATTTT; CDR3aa: CASSLRPGRNSNQPQHF; v_gene: TRBV5-6; abundance: NA; len: 17; d_gene: NA; j_gene: TRBJ1-5
CDR3nt: TGTGCCAGCAGGGGGGCAGGGGGGTACGAGCAGTACTTC; CDR3aa: CASRGAGGYEQYF; v_gene: TRBV2; abundance: few; len: 13; d_gene: NA; j_gene: TRBJ2-7
CDR3nt: TGTGCCAGCAGCTTACTACAGGCGAACACCGGGGAGCTGTTTTTT; CDR3aa: CASSLLQANTGELFF; v_gene: TRBV11-2; abundance: NA; len: 15; d_gene: NA; j_gene: TRBJ2-2
CDR3nt: TGTGCCAGCTCACCTGGGGAGGATCCTTACAATGAGCAGTTCTTC; CDR3aa: CASSPGEDPYNEQFF; v_gene: TRBV18; abundance: NA; len: 15; d_gene: NA; j_gene: TRBJ2-1
CDR3nt: TGTGCCAGCAGCTCCGGCGGGGGCTACACCTTC; CDR3aa: CASSSGGGYTF; v_gene: TRBV27; abundance: NA; len: 11; d_gene: NA; j_gene: TRBJ1-2
CDR3nt: TGTGCCAGTGGACTCGTCTACAATGAGCAGTTCTTC; CDR3aa: CASGLVYNEQFF; v_gene: TRBV19; abundance: NA; len: 12; d_gene: NA; j_gene: TRBJ2-1
CDR3nt: TGCAGTGCTAGAGGGGAGTACGAGCAGTACTTC; CDR3aa: CSARGEYEQYF; v_gene: TRBV20-1; abundance: NA; len: 11; d_gene: NA; j_gene: TRBJ2-7
CDR3nt: TGTGCCAGCAGCGATTTGAGGAGGAATTCAACTAATGAAAAACTGTTTTTT; CDR3aa: CASSDLRRNSTNEKLFF; v_gene: TRBV4-2; abundance: NA; len: 17; d_gene: NA; j_gene: TRBJ1-4
CDR3nt: TGTGCCAGCAGCCCGCGACAGGGGGGAGCCTACGAGCAGTACTTC; CDR3aa: CASSPRQGGAYEQYF; v_gene: TRBV9; abundance: NA; len: 15; d_gene: TRBD1; j_gene: TRBJ2-7
CDR3nt: TGTGCCAGCAGTTACGCGGCGGGGGGGTACAATGAGCAGTTCTTC; CDR3aa: CASSYAAGGYNEQFF; v_gene: TRBV6-5; abundance: NA; len: 15; d_gene: TRBD2; j_gene: TRBJ2-1
CDR3nt: TGTGCCAGCAGTGAGGCGGGGTTGAACACTGAAGCTTTCTTT; CDR3aa: CASSEAGLNTEAFF; v_gene: TRBV2; abundance: NA; len: 14; d_gene: NA; j_gene: TRBJ1-1
CDR3nt: TGTGCCAGCAGTGAGGCAGGGGGCTGGGAGACCCAGTACTTC; CDR3aa: CASSEAGGWETQYF; v_gene: TRBV6-1; abundance: NA; len: 14; d_gene: TRBD1; j_gene: TRBJ2-5
CDR3nt: TGCGCCAGCAGCCAAGCAGTTTATCAGCCCCAGCATTTT; CDR3aa: CASSQAVYQPQHF; v_gene: TRBV4-1; abundance: NA; len: 13; d_gene: NA; j_gene: TRBJ1-5
CDR3nt: TGTGCCAGCAGTTTAATACTAGGACAGGGGTTTGCAGATACGCAGTATTTT; CDR3aa: CASSLILGQGFADTQYF; v_gene: TRBV27; abundance: once; len: 17; d_gene: TRBD1; j_gene: TRBJ2-3
CDR3nt: TGTGCCAGCAGCCCTCGGACTGGGCGGTTCTTC; CDR3aa: CASSPRTGRFF; v_gene: TRBV21-1; abundance: NA; len: 11; d_gene: NA; j_gene: TRBJ2-1
CDR3nt: TGCGCCAGCAGCTTGAGGCGGACCTACGAGCAGTACTTC; CDR3aa: CASSLRRTYEQYF; v_gene: TRBV5-1; abundance: NA; len: 13; d_gene: NA; j_gene: TRBJ2-7
CDR3nt: TGCGCCAGCAGTGAGCCCCGGACTGTCTCCGGAGAGCAGTACTTC; CDR3aa: CASSEPRTVSGEQYF; v_gene: TRBV10-2; abundance: NA; len: 15; d_gene: NA; j_gene: TRBJ2-7